This T cell receptor beta chain was sequenced in a study of graft-versus-host responses after intestinal transplantation. Study-level findings and limits: Allografts of patients with graft-donor T cell macrochimerism showed high graft-versus-host to host-versus-graft clone ratios.

Germline-derived CDR1 and CDR2 are MRHNA and SNTAGT. The CDR3 contains 18 residues. Unmatched junction bases numbered 14, after V lost 2 bases and J lost 9 bases. Generated by immunoSEQ multiplex PCR, the TCRdb table keeps only in-frame clones and is missing some. The sample has 95,000 to 150,000 clones, 80% to 95% seen once. On this clone itself: Its specificity is unknown.

The receptor's source is a human donor who received an intestinal transplant. The starting material was unstimulated CD4+ T cells sorted from spleen or lymph node cells, obtained before intestinal transplant. V is TRBV6-4 and J is TRBJ2-1, with 12 bases fitting TRBD2. CDR3 sequence: CASSDIGLAGGLQSEQFF. In DNA form, the CDR3 reads TGTGCCAGCAGTGACATTGGTCTAGCGGGAGGGCTCCAGTCTGAGCAGTTCTTC.